The 25 T cell receptor beta chains below come from one sample, sequenced in a study of cytomegalovirus exposure and HLA in healthy donors. It was with 60 Vbeta and 13 Jbeta primers that the PCR ran. Profiled with immunoSEQ multiplex PCR; TCRdb holds only in-frame clones, not every one. In all, the sample yields about 130,000 clones. Material for sequencing was PBMCs. The receptors here all came from a woman in her 40s in good health and CMV-seropositive.

The CDR3 coding sequence is TGCGCCAGCAGCTTGCGTCCGACACCTACCTACGAGCAGTACTTC. Translating it yields CASSLRPTPTYEQYF. V and J are TRBV5-1 and TRBJ2-7; D gene unclear. V was trimmed by 1 base and J by 2 bases, leaving 13 bases between them. The CDR3 is 15 amino acids. The germline V gene encodes CDR1 SGHRS and CDR2 YFSETQ.

The rearrangement uses TRBV5-6 and TRBJ2-7; possibly TRBD1 for D (6 bases). Germline V gives CDR1 SGHDT, CDR2 YYEEEE. With 3 bases removed from V and 2 bases from J, the gap between germline ends came to 9 bases. This CDR3 has 13 residues. In DNA, the CDR3 is TGTGCCAGCAGCTGGGGGCGAACCTACGAGCAGTACTTC. It codes for CASSWGRTYEQYF.

This chain links TRBV9 with TRBJ2-2; 11 nucleotides align to TRBD2. With 7 bases clipped from V and 0 bases from J, the junction kept 8 bases outside the gene matches. The germline gives CDR1 SGDLS, CDR2 YYNGEE. The CDR3 runs 17 residues. The CDR3 DNA reads TGTGCCAGCGGATGGGGACTAGCGGTTTCGAACACCGGGGAGCTGTTTTTT. It yields the protein CASGWGLAVSNTGELFF. Variable domain in full (rest from reference TRBV9 and TRBJ2-2): DSGVTQTPKHLITATGQRVTLRCSPRSGDLSVYWYQQSLDQGLQFLIQYYNGEERAKGNILERFSAQQFPDLHSELNLSSLELGDSALYFCASGWGLAVSNTGELFFGEGSRLTVL.

The CDR3 reads CASSWPNDEQYF. Written as DNA, the CDR3 is TGTGCCAGCAGCTGGCCCAACGACGAGCAGTACTTC. The chain uses TRBV5-4 and TRBJ2-7; D is ambiguous. The CDR3 runs 12 residues. The germline V gene encodes CDR1 SGHNT and CDR2 YYREEE (reference sequence). Trimming removed 3 bases at V and 5 bases at J, with 9 bases between. Based on the CDR3 plus reference TRBV5-4 and TRBJ2-7, the full variable domain is ETGVTQSPTHLIKTRGQQVTLRCSSQSGHNTVSWYQQALGQGPQFIFQYYREEENGRGNFPPRFSGLQFPNYSSELNVNALELDDSALYLCASSWPNDEQYFGPGTRLTVT.

J is TRBJ2-3 and V is TRBV7-3, with D possibly being TRBD2 (7 bases). The CDR3 covers 14 residues. CDR1 is SGHTA and CDR2 is FQGTGA in the germline V gene. Trimming took 3 bases from V and 7 from J, leaving 14 bases between them. The DNA of the CDR3 is TGTGCCAGCAGCTTGGGAGGGGGAGGGAATACGCAGTATTTT. Encoded protein: CASSLGGGGNTQYF. The full variable domain, rest sourced from reference TRBV7-3 and TRBJ2-3, is GAGVSQTPSNKVTEKGKYVELRCDPISGHTALYWYRQSLGQGPEFLIYFQGTGAADDSGLPNDRFFAVRPEGSVSTLKIQRTERGDSAVYLCASSLGGGGNTQYFGPGTRLTVL.

The gene calls are TRBV6-1 and TRBJ1-2; unclear D gene. Germline V CDR1 and CDR2: MNHNS, SASEGT. V shed 6 bases and J shed 4 bases, with 9 bases lying between them. This CDR3 has 12 residues. DNA of the CDR3: TGTGCCAGCAGCGCCCGGTTCTATGGCTACACCTTC. Residues: CASSARFYGYTF.

DNA of the CDR3: TGTGCCAGCAGCATCCCTAGCGGAGCTTACAATGAGCAGTTCTTC. Translating it yields CASSIPSGAYNEQFF. The V gene is TRBV2, the J gene TRBJ2-1; 7 bases fit TRBD2. V dropped 6 bases and J dropped 4; count of bases not matched to a gene: 9. Germline V gene data show CDR1 as SNHLY and CDR2 as FYNNEI. This CDR3 region has 15 residues.

The chain employs TRBV6-6 and TRBJ1-2, with 7 bases fitting TRBD1. Losses at the gene ends were 2 bases for V and 6 bases for J; bases not matched to a gene: 3. CDR1 MNHNY and CDR2 SVGAGI come from the germline V gene (reference sequence). The CDR3 length is 13 residues. CDR3 in DNA: TGTGCCAGCAGTTACCTAGGGACAGATGGCTACACCTTC. This gives the protein CASSYLGTDGYTF.

The chain couples TRBV30 to TRBJ2-7, with unresolved D. The CDR3 is made up of 14 amino acids. Germline CDR1 and CDR2: GTSNPN and SVGIG (reference sequence). V was cut by 6 bases and J by 3 bases, with 18 bases left in between. Here the CDR3 DNA reads TGTGCCTGCCATCCGAGACACCCCTTCTACGAGCAGTACTTC. It encodes CACHPRHPFYEQYF.

The chain employs TRBV10-3 and TRBJ2-3; 11 bases are shared with TRBD2. The CDR3 spans 15 residues. V dropped 5 bases and J dropped 4; count of bases not matched to a gene: 5. Germline CDR1 reads ENHRY; CDR2 reads SYGVKD. Written as DNA, the CDR3 is TGTGCCATCAGTATAGCGGGAGGGCCTTCAGATACGCAGTATTTT. This codes for CAISIAGGPSDTQYF.

The V call is TRBV12-5, the J call TRBJ2-5; TRBD2 agrees at 14 bases. This CDR3 contains 15 residues. CDR1 and CDR2 (germline): LGHNT, FRNRAP. V lost 5 bases to trimming and J lost 4 bases; unmatched junction nucleotides: 3. In DNA form, the CDR3 reads TGTGCTAGTGGTCCCGGGACTAGCGGGGGAGAGACCCAGTACTTC. Amino acids: CASGPGTSGGETQYF.

The V gene is TRBV7-9, the J gene TRBJ1-1; a possible D gene is TRBD1 (6 bases). V dropped 1 base and J dropped 1 base, with 22 bases sitting between them. CDR1 is SEHNR, CDR2 FQNEAQ, per germline (reference sequence). CDR3 length equals 19 residues. CDR3 nucleotide sequence: TGTGCCAGCAGCTTAGGCCGATTCAGGGGTCCACTAAGGAACACTGAAGCTTTCTTT. Protein sequence: CASSLGRFRGPLRNTEAFF.

The chain links TRBV7-9 to TRBJ2-7, with D maybe TRBD2 (6 bases). In germline, CDR1 is SEHNR, CDR2 FQNEAQ (reference sequence). This CDR3 comprises 14 residues. V lost 8 bases to trimming and J lost 3 bases, with 17 bases between them. The chain's CDR3 is CASDSFRRVYEQYF. DNA of the CDR3: TGTGCCAGCGACTCCTTTCGGAGGGTCTACGAGCAGTACTTC.

The chain has TRBV2 and TRBJ1-1, with no clear D. The CDR3 spans 11 residues. In germline, CDR1 is SNHLY, CDR2 FYNNEI. V was shortened by 4 bases and J by 7 bases, with 7 bases between the two germline ends. The CDR3 spells CASSGRLEAFF. CDR3 nucleotide sequence: TGTGCCAGCAGTGGGCGGCTTGAAGCTTTCTTT.

The V call is TRBV7-9, the J call TRBJ2-3; D not certain. The CDR3 is 15 amino acids. Germline V gene sequence: CDR1 SEHNR, CDR2 FQNEAQ (reference sequence). V was cut by 5 bases and J by 0 bases, with 12 bases left in between. The DNA for the CDR3 is TGTGCCAGCAGCCGACTGCGAGTAAGCACAGATACGCAGTATTTT. This sequence encodes CASSRLRVSTDTQYF. Filled out from reference TRBV7-9 and TRBJ2-3, the complete variable domain reads DTGVSQNPRHKITKRGQNVTFRCDPISEHNRLYWYRQTLGQGPEFLTYFQNEAQLEKSRLLSDRFSAERPKGSFSTLEIQRTEQGDSAMYLCASSRLRVSTDTQYFGPGTRLTVL.

The rearrangement joins TRBV2 to TRBJ2-7, with a tentative D call TRBD2 (5 bases). Trimming removed 10 bases from V and 1 base from J, with 14 bases in between. Germline lookup yields CDR1 SNHLY and CDR2 FYNNEI. CDR3 size: 13 residues. CDR3 residues: CAISGGQSYEQYF. For the CDR3, the DNA is TGTGCCATCTCAGGAGGCCAATCCTACGAGCAGTACTTC.

The chain links TRBV28 to TRBJ2-5, with D unclear. The CDR3 has 15 residues. V gave up 6 bases and J gave up 4 bases, with 18 bases separating them. Looked up from germline, CDR1 is MDHEN and CDR2 is SYDVKM. The CDR3 bases are TGTGCCAGCAGCCGTGCGGTTATGGTCCGAGAGACCCAGTACTTC. Amino acids: CASSRAVMVRETQYF.

The chain has TRBV19 and TRBJ2-2; 9 nucleotides match TRBD1. From germline, CDR1 is LNHDA and CDR2 SQIVND (reference sequence). The CDR3 extends over 14 amino acids. With V trimmed by 9 bases and J by 7 bases, 9 bases remained unmatched. The CDR3 loop is CASAQGAVNGELFF. The CDR3 bases are TGTGCCAGCGCACAGGGGGCGGTTAACGGGGAGCTGTTTTTT.

The chain recombines TRBV19 with TRBJ2-2, with a tentative D call TRBD1 (6 bases). V was pared by 10 bases and J by 7 bases, with 19 bases between. The CDR3 has 14 residues. Germline V gives CDR1 LNHDA, CDR2 SQIVND (reference sequence). CDR3 amino acids: CAIHGQGNGGELFF. CDR3 DNA sequence: TGTGCCATCCATGGGCAGGGGAATGGCGGGGAGCTGTTTTTT.

The V and J genes are TRBV11-2 and TRBJ2-7, with 9 bases lining up with TRBD1. Germline V lookup: CDR1 SGHAT, CDR2 FQNNGV. After removal of 10 bases from V and 1 base from J, the junction contained 2 bases not matched to a gene. The CDR3 has 12 amino acids. CDR3 loop: CATGQGSYEQYF. DNA of the CDR3: TGTGCCACGGGACAGGGATCCTACGAGCAGTACTTC.

The chain couples TRBV5-1 to TRBJ2-1, with unresolved D. This CDR3 is 15 amino acids long. The germline V gene has CDR1 SGHRS and CDR2 YFSETQ. V was trimmed by 0 bases and J by 0 bases, leaving 7 bases between them. The CDR3 bases are TGCGCCAGCAGCTTGGAATTGAGCTCCTACAATGAGCAGTTCTTC. Protein sequence: CASSLELSSYNEQFF. The variable domain in full, with the rest retrieved from reference TRBV5-1 and TRBJ2-1, is KAGVTQTPRYLIKTRGQQVTLSCSPISGHRSVSWYQQTPGQGLQFLFEYFSETQRNKGNFPGRFSGRQFSNSRSEMNVSTLELGDSALYLCASSLELSSYNEQFFGPGTRLTVL.

Notes on this clone: A read error may produce the germline difference seen at one junction end. This chain connects TRBV4-1 to TRBJ1-4; weak D call: TRBD1 (5 bases). This CDR3 has 15 residues. Germline CDR1 MGHRA, CDR2 YSYEKL. DNA of the CDR3: TGCGTCAGCAGCCAAGAGGGCAGTCGGGGGGGAAAACTGTTTTTT. Translating gives CVSSQEGSRGGKLFF.

J is TRBJ2-1 and V is TRBV9, with D hard to call. CDR3 size: 12 residues. The ends were cut back, 3 bases at V and 8 bases at J, with 9 bases in the middle. Germline loops: CDR1 SGDLS, CDR2 YYNGEE. In DNA form, the CDR3 reads TGTGCCAGCAGCGCTTTTAGTGATGAGCAGTTCTTC. Translation gives CASSAFSDEQFF.

The V gene is TRBV7-3, the J gene TRBJ1-5, with a possible D match to TRBD1 (5 bases). Deletions cut 5 bases from V and 7 bases from J, with 12 bases between. CDR1 SGHTA and CDR2 FQGTGA come from the germline V gene. The CDR3 contains 13 residues. The DNA for the CDR3 is TGTGCCAGCAGCCCAGGGCCAAGACAGCCCCAGCATTTT. Protein sequence: CASSPGPRQPQHF.

The chain has TRBV29-1 and TRBJ2-7; 14 bases line up with TRBD2. The V gene's germline CDR1 is SQVTM and CDR2 ANQGSEA. This CDR3 region has 15 residues. Unmatched junction bases numbered 6, after V lost 3 bases and J lost 5 bases. The CDR3 region has the DNA TGCAGCGTTGAGGGACTAGCGGGAGACAATGACGAGCAGTACTTC. It is translated as CSVEGLAGDNDEQYF.